The 12 T cell receptor beta chains reported below all come from one sample, sequenced in a study of blood T cell repertoires in COVID-19. Here immunoSEQ multiplex PCR was the method, and the copy in TCRdb shows in-frame clones only, minus some. This table holds over 150,000 clones, roughly four fifths found once. The sequencing input was PBMCs or T cells enriched from blood (not recorded which). These receptors were obtained from a man aged 40-49 years who had recovered from COVID-19.

This clone occurred once. The rearrangement joins TRBV6-5 to TRBJ1-5; 9 bases match TRBD1. The CDR3 is made up of 15 amino acids. The V segment lost 6 bases and the J segment 2 bases; nucleotides outside the gene matches: 5. Germline lookup yields CDR1 MNHEY and CDR2 SVGAGI. The chain's CDR3 is CASSSGQGRNQPQHF. As DNA, the CDR3 is TGTGCCAGCAGCTCAGGACAGGGGCGCAATCAGCCCCAGCATTTT.

V usage is TRBV19 and J usage is TRBJ1-1; 7 bases are a match to TRBD1. Trimming at V came to 4 bases and at J to 2 bases, leaving 10 bases not matched to a gene. The germline V gene encodes CDR1 LNHDA and CDR2 SQIVND (reference sequence). The CDR3 spans 16 residues. CDR3 nucleotides: TGTGCCAGTAGTAAGTTGGGGACAGCCAAAAACACTGAAGCTTTCTTT. Amino acids: CASSKLGTAKNTEAFF. Together with reference TRBV19 and TRBJ1-1, the CDR3 gives the full variable domain: DGGITQSPKYLFRKEGQNVTLSCEQNLNHDAMYWYRQDPGQGLRLIYYSQIVNDFQKGDIAEGYSVSREKKESFPLTVTSAQKNPTAFYLCASSKLGTAKNTEAFFGQGTRLTVV.

J is TRBJ2-3 and V is TRBV7-2; 9 positions match TRBD1. Looked up from germline, CDR1 is SGHTA and CDR2 is FQGNSA. The CDR3 contains 14 residues. V lost 7 bases, J lost 3 bases, and 5 bases stayed unmatched. Here the CDR3 reads CASTQQGATDTQYF. As DNA, the CDR3 is TGTGCCAGCACCCAACAGGGGGCAACAGATACGCAGTATTTT.

CDR3 DNA sequence: TGTGCCAGCAGTTTATTAGCGGGAGGGAACCCCTACGAGCAGTACTTC. Protein sequence: CASSLLAGGNPYEQYF. This chain uses TRBV28 with TRBJ2-7; 11 bases fit TRBD2. With 1 base clipped from V and 2 bases from J, the junction kept 4 bases outside the gene matches. Germline assignment: CDR1 MDHEN and CDR2 SYDVKM. The CDR3 loop spans 16 amino acids.

This clone was counted a few times. The V and J genes are TRBV7-2 and TRBJ1-2, with 10 bases fitting TRBD1. CDR1 is SGHTA, CDR2 FQGNSA, per germline. The trim removed 3 bases at V and 3 bases at J, leaving 4 bases unmatched. The CDR3 length is 15 residues. CDR3: CASSFGTGVDYGYTF. In nucleotides, the CDR3 is TGTGCCAGCAGCTTCGGGACAGGGGTTGACTATGGCTACACCTTC.

The genes are TRBV5-1 and TRBJ2-1; 7 nucleotides match TRBD1. CDR3 length equals 17 residues. Per the germline V gene, CDR1 is SGHRS and CDR2 is YFSETQ. The V and J ends lost 3 bases and 4 bases, in that order; junction bases with no gene match: 13. CDR3: CASSSPPGTANYNEQFF. CDR3 in DNA: TGCGCCAGCAGCTCGCCACCCGGGACAGCTAATTACAATGAGCAGTTCTTC.

The V and J genes are TRBV4-1 and TRBJ1-1; 11 bases are shared with TRBD1. V lost 4 bases, J lost 1 base, and 2 bases stayed unmatched. The CDR3 covers 15 residues. Germline CDR1 and CDR2: MGHRA and YSYEKL. The CDR3 protein is CASSLGQGANTEAFF. CDR3 nucleotides: TGCGCCAGCAGCCTCGGACAGGGGGCGAACACTGAAGCTTTCTTT.

The V gene is TRBV30, the J gene TRBJ1-2; D might be TRBD1 (6 bases). This CDR3 has 10 amino acids. Germline loops: CDR1 GTSNPN, CDR2 SVGIG (reference sequence). Trimming shortened V by 7 bases and J by 7 bases, and 10 bases separated the two germline ends. The CDR3 nucleotides are TGTGCCTCCGGACAGACTGGCTACACCTTC. Residues: CASGQTGYTF.

V is TRBV18 and J is TRBJ1-3; D not certain. Germline-derived CDR1 and CDR2 are KGHSH and LQKENI. The ends were cut back, 3 bases at V and 0 bases at J, with 9 bases in the middle. The CDR3 has 15 residues. CDR3 DNA: TGTGCCAGCTCACCGAGCGACGACTCTGGAAACACCATATATTTT. It codes for CASSPSDDSGNTIYF.

This sequence joins TRBV6-2 or TRBV6-3 and TRBJ2-2; 9 nucleotides line up with TRBD1. Germline CDR1 reads MNHEY; CDR2 reads SVGEGT. The CDR3 has 15 amino acids. V shed 4 bases and J 6 bases; nucleotides not matched to a gene: 6. The CDR3 spells CASSWTGELAGELFF. In DNA, the CDR3 is TGTGCCAGCAGTTGGACAGGGGAATTGGCCGGGGAGCTGTTTTTT.

This clone came up once. The chain carries TRBV10-2 and TRBJ1-2, with 10 bases aligning to TRBD1. There are 18 residues in the CDR3. From germline, CDR1 is WSHSY and CDR2 SAAADI. J lost 0 bases, V lost 4 bases, and 11 bases had no gene match. This CDR3 is CASSASGTGAFSNYGYTF. CDR3 DNA: TGCGCCAGCAGTGCCTCCGGGACAGGGGCCTTTTCTAACTATGGCTACACCTTC.

V usage is TRBV5-5 and J usage is TRBJ2-5, with 11 bases lining up with TRBD2. Germline lookup yields CDR1 SGHKS and CDR2 YYEKEE (reference sequence). The CDR3 contains 17 residues. V lost 2 bases, J lost 4 bases, and 10 bases stayed unmatched. This CDR3 reads CASSFKPTSGMGETQYF. The CDR3 bases are TGTGCCAGCAGCTTTAAACCGACTAGCGGGATGGGAGAGACCCAGTACTTC.